A selection of T cell receptor beta chains follows, all from one sample in a study of blood T cell repertoires in COVID-19. Produced via immunoSEQ multiplex PCR; TCRdb's table is partial and in-frame only. Of approximately 80,000 clones in the sample, almost 85% were seen once. The sequencing input was peripheral blood. The receptors shown here come from a man aged 50 to 59 with COVID-19, enrolled during active disease. The CDR3 runs from the conserved cysteine through the conserved F or W. The order of the fields is clone size, V gene, J gene, D gene, CDR3 protein, CDR3 DNA. The D gene is left open where the match is weak. Clone size is shown for a subset of rows, as once, few, many or a class of expanded clone.

few	TRBV19	TRBJ1-1	TRBD1	CASGTGGAMNTEAFF	TGTGCCAGTGGGACAGGGGGCGCTATGAACACTGAAGCTTTCTTT
few	TRBV19	TRBJ2-2	NA	CASSIGQSRFTGELFF	TGTGCCAGTAGTATAGGACAGTCCCGTTTCACCGGGGAGCTGTTTTTT
few	TRBV25-1	TRBJ2-1	TRBD2	CASSATSGSNEQFF	TGTGCCAGCAGTGCGACTAGCGGGAGTAATGAGCAGTTCTTC
once	TRBV28	TRBJ1-2	NA	CASSVRGLYGYTF	TGTGCCAGCAGTGTCCGGGGTCTCTATGGCTACACCTTC
few	TRBV2	TRBJ2-2	NA	CASSLDSGELFF	TGTGCCAGCAGCCTGGACAGCGGGGAGCTGTTTTTT
NA	TRBV6-5	TRBJ1-2	NA	CATNRAGYTF	TGTGCCACCAACAGGGCGGGCTACACCTTC
NA	TRBV5-1	TRBJ2-1	NA	CASSLDVGGEQFF	TGCGCCAGCAGCTTGGATGTGGGGGGTGAGCAGTTCTTC
NA	TRBV5-1	TRBJ1-1	NA	CASTSQGPSMNTEAFF	TGCGCCAGCACATCTCAGGGGCCATCCATGAACACTGAAGCTTTCTTT
NA	TRBV7-3	TRBJ2-1	TRBD1	CASSFGTTGEQFF	TGTGCCAGCAGCTTTGGGACGACAGGGGAGCAGTTCTTC
NA	TRBV9	TRBJ2-1	TRBD1	CASSVEGQANNEQFF	TGTGCCAGCAGCGTAGAAGGACAGGCGAACAATGAGCAGTTCTTC
NA	TRBV5-5	TRBJ2-2	TRBD1	CASSHNRGSYTGELFF	TGTGCCAGCAGCCACAACAGGGGATCATACACCGGGGAGCTGTTTTTT
NA	TRBV6-4	TRBJ2-1	TRBD2	CASSEGNSGRRNEQFF	TGTGCCAGCAGTGAGGGGAATAGCGGGAGACGAAATGAGCAGTTCTTC
NA	TRBV4-2	TRBJ1-2	NA	CASSQENRQAGYGYTF	TGTGCCAGCAGCCAAGAGAACCGACAAGCTGGCTATGGCTACACCTTC
NA	TRBV7-8	TRBJ2-7	NA	CASSFLLTGNDYEQYF	TGTGCCAGCAGCTTCCTCCTGACCGGGAACGACTACGAGCAGTACTTC
once	TRBV9	TRBJ1-1	NA	CASSQGQRGTEAFF	TGTGCCAGCAGTCAGGGGCAGCGGGGAACTGAAGCTTTCTTT
NA	TRBV2	TRBJ2-3	NA	CASSRTQRNADTQYF	TGTGCCAGCAGTCGAACTCAGCGGAATGCAGATACGCAGTATTTT
NA	TRBV18	TRBJ2-1	TRBD2	CASSPPAGGPNEQFF	TGTGCCAGCTCACCACCGGCGGGAGGGCCGAATGAGCAGTTCTTC
NA	TRBV5-4	TRBJ2-3	NA	CASSLDYTDTQYF	TGTGCCAGCAGCTTGGACTACACAGATACGCAGTATTTT
few	TRBV28	TRBJ1-1	NA	CASTPWGPNTEAFF	TGTGCCAGCACCCCTTGGGGGCCGAACACTGAAGCTTTCTTT
few	TRBV19	TRBJ1-6	NA	CATAGGPGNSPLHF	TGTGCCACCGCGGGTGGCCCCGGCAATTCACCCCTCCACTTT
NA	TRBV15	TRBJ2-1	TRBD2	CATSTQREGPDEQFF	TGTGCCACCAGCACGCAGCGGGAGGGCCCCGATGAGCAGTTCTTC
NA	TRBV29-1	TRBJ1-2	NA	CSVDTLDSATYGYTF	TGCAGCGTCGATACGCTCGACAGCGCGACCTATGGCTACACCTTC
few	TRBV19	TRBJ1-2	TRBD1	CASSPETGAYGYTF	TGTGCCAGTAGTCCCGAGACAGGGGCATACGGCTACACCTTC
NA	TRBV19	TRBJ2-4	NA	CASSISSIQYF	TGTGCCAGTAGTATCTCCAGCATTCAGTACTTC
few	TRBV2	TRBJ2-7	TRBD1	CASSEAGRQGAWANYEQYF	TGTGCCAGCAGTGAAGCGGGAAGACAGGGGGCTTGGGCTAACTACGAGCAGTACTTC
NA	TRBV5-4	TRBJ1-6	NA	CASSPGGQGSNSPLHF	TGTGCCAGCAGCCCGGGCGGGCAGGGGTCGAATTCACCCCTCCACTTT
NA	TRBV24-1	TRBJ2-1	TRBD2	CATSDPRLARPAPNEQFF	TGTGCCACCAGTGACCCTAGACTAGCGCGACCAGCCCCCAATGAGCAGTTCTTC
NA	TRBV7-2	TRBJ2-2	NA	CASSLNIDSQNTGELFF	TGTGCCAGCAGCTTAAACATCGACAGCCAGAACACCGGGGAGCTGTTTTTT
few	TRBV6-2/TRBV6-3	TRBJ1-5	NA	CASSYRRVDGNQPQHF	TGTGCCAGCAGTTACCGGAGGGTGGATGGCAATCAGCCCCAGCATTTT
NA	TRBV7-9	TRBJ2-2	NA	CASSSDRYTGELFF	TGTGCCAGCAGCTCCGACAGATACACCGGGGAGCTGTTTTTT
NA	TRBV11-1	TRBJ2-1	NA	CASSLGAIYNEQFF	TGTGCCAGCAGCTTAGGCGCTATCTACAATGAGCAGTTCTTC